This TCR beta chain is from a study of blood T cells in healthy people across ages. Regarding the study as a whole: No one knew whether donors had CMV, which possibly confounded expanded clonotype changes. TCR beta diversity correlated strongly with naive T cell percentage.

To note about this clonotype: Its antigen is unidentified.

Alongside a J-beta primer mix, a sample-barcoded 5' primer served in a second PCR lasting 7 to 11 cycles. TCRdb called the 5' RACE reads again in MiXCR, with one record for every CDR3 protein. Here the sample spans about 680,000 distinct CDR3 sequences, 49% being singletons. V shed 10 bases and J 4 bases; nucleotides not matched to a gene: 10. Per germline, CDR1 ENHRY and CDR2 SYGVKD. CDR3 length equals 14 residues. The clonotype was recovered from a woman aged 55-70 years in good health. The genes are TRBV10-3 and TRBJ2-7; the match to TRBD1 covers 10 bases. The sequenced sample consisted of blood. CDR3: CATWGGTGAYEQYF. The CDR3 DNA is TGTGCCACCTGGGGCGGGACAGGGGCTTACGAGCAGTACTTC.